Listed here are 15 T cell receptor beta chains from one sample, sequenced in a study of T cells in localized non-small cell lung cancer. Measured with immunoSEQ multiplex PCR; TCRdb has only the in-frame clones, and not every one. The profile shows some 4,600 clones, under 40% of them singletons. This sample comprised lung tumor tissue, obtained before any cancer treatment. The receptors come from a male donor aged 60 or over with stage I lung adenocarcinoma.

The chain recombines TRBV19 with TRBJ2-2; D may be TRBD1 (5 bases). Germline V lookup: CDR1 LNHDA, CDR2 SQIVND (reference sequence). V lost 2 bases and J 4 bases, leaving 11 bases between the germline ends. The CDR3 length is 15 residues. The CDR3 loop is CASSIQAGITGELFF. The CDR3 DNA sequence: TGTGCCAGTAGTATACAGGCAGGGATCACCGGGGAGCTGTTTTTT. Looking up the rest from reference TRBV19 and TRBJ2-2 gives the full variable domain: DGGITQSPKYLFRKEGQNVTLSCEQNLNHDAMYWYRQDPGQGLRLIYYSQIVNDFQKGDIAEGYSVSREKKESFPLTVTSAQKNPTAFYLCASSIQAGITGELFFGEGSRLTVL.

In its sample, this clone was seen a few times. The CDR3 DNA reads TGTGCCAGCAGCCGGACAGGGGGCGGGAAGGGCCACGCTGAAGCTTTCTTT. This sequence encodes CASSRTGGGKGHAEAFF. V gene TRBV11-3 combines with J gene TRBJ1-1, with TRBD1 matching 11 bases. The CDR3 sequence is 17 residues long. The germline V gene encodes CDR1 SGHNT and CDR2 YENEEA. V was clipped by 5 bases and J by 6 bases; unmatched bases: 14.

The CDR3 DNA reads as TGTGCCAGTAGTATAGATGGGCAGGGACGCATGAACACTGAAGCTTTCTTT. It is translated as CASSIDGQGRMNTEAFF. The gene calls are TRBV19 and TRBJ1-1, with a weak D call TRBD1 (5 bases). This CDR3 has 17 amino acids. V was clipped by 0 bases and J by 0 bases, with 14 bases between them. CDR1 and CDR2 from the germline V gene are LNHDA and SQIVND (reference sequence).

This clone was seen a few times. The V gene is TRBV6-8, the J gene TRBJ2-3, with 11 nucleotides matching TRBD2. V shed 10 bases, J shed 2 bases, and the junction held 11 bases outside the gene matches. There are 16 residues in the CDR3. Germline assignment: CDR1 MNHGY and CDR2 SAAAGT. The CDR3 protein is CAIRDSGLAVTDTQYF. The CDR3 region has the DNA TGTGCCATCAGGGACTCGGGACTAGCGGTCACAGATACGCAGTATTTT.

This clone has just a few counts. The chain combines TRBV25-1 with TRBJ2-7; D gene ambiguous. The CDR3 length is 14 residues. Germline values: CDR1 MGHDK, CDR2 SYGVNS. Trimming pared 4 bases from V and 9 bases from J, leaving 19 bases between. The DNA for the CDR3 is TGTGCCAGCAGTGCCAATACCCCGGGCTCCGGGCAGTACTTC. Its protein is CASSANTPGSGQYF.

The rearrangement uses TRBV18 and TRBJ1-5; no reliable D call. The CDR3 is made up of 16 amino acids. The V gene lost 1 base and the J gene lost 2 bases, with 12 bases spanning the gap. Germline CDR1 reads KGHSH; CDR2 reads LQKENI. The CDR3 coding sequence is TGTGCCAGCTCACCACAAAAGGCACAAGGCAATCAGCCCCAGCATTTT. Translated, it gives CASSPQKAQGNQPQHF.

There are many counts of this clone. This chain joins TRBV9 and TRBJ1-1; D gene uncertain. The CDR3 is 14 residues long. Germline V lookup: CDR1 SGDLS, CDR2 YYNGEE. V was pared by 4 bases and J by 5 bases, with 15 bases between. The chain's CDR3 is CASSTAIGSTEAFF. The CDR3 DNA follows: TGTGCCAGCAGCACAGCGATTGGGAGTACTGAAGCTTTCTTT.

This clone was found a few times. The rearrangement uses TRBV11-3 and TRBJ1-1; D unresolved. The CDR3 extends over 15 amino acids. Germline V gene lookup returns CDR1 SGHNT and CDR2 YENEEA. Trimming took off 1 base at V and 1 base at J, with 10 bases between the two ends. The CDR3: CASSLVQGRNTEAFF. The CDR3 bases are TGTGCCAGCAGCTTAGTACAAGGGAGGAACACTGAAGCTTTCTTT.

The chain employs TRBV23-1 and TRBJ2-1, with a weak D call TRBD2 (7 bases). TRBV23-1 carries the ORF label, with uncertain function. The CDR3 length is 18 residues. Trimming cost V 8 bases and J 3 bases, with 26 bases left between them. CDR3 bases: TGCGCCAGCCCCAATTACCGAGGGGGAGGGTTCTACTACAATGAGCAGTTCTTC. As protein: CASPNYRGGGFYYNEQFF.

V usage is TRBV5-1 and J usage is TRBJ2-7; 9 nucleotides line up with TRBD1. The CDR3 covers 14 residues. The V gene end was trimmed by 4 bases and the J gene end by 2 bases; junction bases not matched to a gene: 4. CDR1 is SGHRS and CDR2 is YFSETQ in the germline V gene. The CDR3 sequence: CASSPGQGAYEQYF. CDR3 DNA: TGCGCCAGCAGCCCGGGACAGGGCGCCTACGAGCAGTACTTC. The full variable domain, rest sourced from reference TRBV5-1 and TRBJ2-7, is KAGVTQTPRYLIKTRGQQVTLSCSPISGHRSVSWYQQTPGQGLQFLFEYFSETQRNKGNFPGRFSGRQFSNSRSEMNVSTLELGDSALYLCASSPGQGAYEQYFGPGTRLTVT.

The V and J genes are TRBV6-8 and TRBJ2-2, with TRBD1 matching 8 bases. V lost 8 bases and J lost 3; bases outside the gene matches: 5. CDR3 length: 14 residues. CDR1 and CDR2 (germline): MNHGY, SAAAGT. The CDR3 region has the DNA TGTGCCAGCTCTGGACAGGGATACACCGGGGAGCTGTTTTTT. Encoded protein: CASSGQGYTGELFF.

The chain couples TRBV7-5 to TRBJ2-1; TRBD2, the table's D call, lacks a check against the DNA. TRBV7-5 is noted as a pseudogene. The CDR3 is 15 amino acids. The CDR3 spells CASSSYFRGGNEQFF. In nucleotides, the CDR3 is TGTGCCAGCAGCTCCTACTTTCGCGGGGGTAATGAGCAGTTCTTC.

CDR3 DNA: TGCGCCAGCGCGGAAGGGACCAGCTCCTACAATGAGCAGTTCTTC. Its protein product is CASAEGTSSYNEQFF. The V call is TRBV5-1, the J call TRBJ2-1, with D tentatively TRBD1 or TRBD2 (5 bases each). Germline V CDR1 and CDR2: SGHRS, YFSETQ. V dropped 7 bases and J dropped 0 bases, with 14 bases sitting between them. This CDR3 comprises 15 residues.

This clone came up a few times. The chain has TRBV25-1 and TRBJ1-1; 8 nucleotides agree with TRBD1. V trimming: 4 bases; J trimming: 6 bases; junction bases outside the gene matches: 4. Germline CDR1 and CDR2: MGHDK and SYGVNS. The CDR3 has 13 residues. The CDR3 sequence: CASSARGRPEAFF. The CDR3 DNA reads TGTGCCAGCAGTGCCAGGGGGCGGCCTGAAGCTTTCTTT. The full variable domain, completed using reference TRBV25-1 and TRBJ1-1, is EADIYQTPRYLVIGTGKKITLECSQTMGHDKMYWYQQDPGMELHLIHYSYGVNSTEKGDLSSESTVSRIRTEHFPLTLESARPSHTSQYLCASSARGRPEAFFGQGTRLTVV.

CDR3 loop: CASSLGAERMNTEAFF. The DNA of the CDR3 is TGCGCCAGCAGCTTGGGGGCAGAACGCATGAACACTGAAGCTTTCTTT. This rearrangement joins TRBV5-1 to TRBJ1-1, with D uncertain. V was shortened by 0 bases and J by 0 bases, with 12 bases between the two germline ends. The germline V gene encodes CDR1 SGHRS and CDR2 YFSETQ. The CDR3 is 16 amino acids.